These 14 T cell receptor beta chains share one sample of origin, sequenced in a study of T cells after yellow fever vaccination. TCRdb used MiXCR to reprocess the 5' RACE reads, holding one entry per CDR3 protein. The sample carries 450,000 to 650,000 distinct CDR3 sequences, about a fifth recorded once. The sequences come from PBMCs, collected less than 25 days after the first yellow fever vaccination. Every receptor here comes from a man younger than 35 who received the YFV17D yellow fever vaccine.

This clonotype has only a few counts. The rearrangement joins TRBV6-1 to TRBJ1-2; the D gene is possibly TRBD1 (6 bases). The CDR3 is made up of 12 amino acids. The V end was cut by 3 bases, the J end by 6 bases, with 8 bases between. Germline CDR1 and CDR2: MNHNS and SASEGT. CDR3 sequence: CASSDQGNGYTF. The CDR3 DNA follows: TGTGCCAGCAGTGATCAGGGGAATGGCTACACCTTC.

The chain links TRBV3-1 to TRBJ1-4; D ambiguous. The germline CDR1 and CDR2 sequences are LGHDT and YNNKEL (reference sequence). The CDR3 covers 17 residues. The V and J ends lost 1 base and 3 bases respectively, with 15 bases between them. The CDR3 DNA is TGTGCCAGCAGCCAAGGCCCCCCCGGGGTGGCTAATGAAAAACTGTTTTTT. Protein product: CASSQGPPGVANEKLFF. The whole variable domain, filled in from reference TRBV3-1 and TRBJ1-4, reads DTAVSQTPKYLVTQMGNDKSIKCEQNLGHDTMYWYKQDSKKFLKIMFSYNNKELIINETVPNRFSPKSPDKAHLNLHINSLELGDSAVYFCASSQGPPGVANEKLFFGSGTQLSVL.

The chain links TRBV28 to TRBJ1-3, with D perhaps TRBD1 (5 bases). The CDR3 is 14 amino acids. Germline V CDR1 and CDR2: MDHEN, SYDVKM. V was pared by 8 bases and J by 0 bases, with 11 bases between. The CDR3: CASLTGNSGNTIYF. DNA for the CDR3: TGTGCCAGCTTAACAGGAAACTCTGGAAACACCATATATTTT.

This clonotype turned up a few times. The rearrangement links TRBV29-1 to TRBJ1-5, with TRBD1 identical over 7 bases. Per the germline V gene, CDR1 is SQVTM and CDR2 is ANQGSEA. The trim removed 7 bases at V and 5 bases at J, leaving 14 bases unmatched. CDR3 length: 15 amino acids. Here the CDR3 DNA reads TGCAGCGCAGCCTTAACAACAGGGGTTGATCAGCCCCAGCATTTT. Protein product: CSAALTTGVDQPQHF.

The gene calls are TRBV10-3 and TRBJ2-3; the match to TRBD1 covers 8 bases. CDR3 length: 15 amino acids. Germline CDR1 reads ENHRY; CDR2 reads SYGVKD. Trimming at V came to 10 bases and at J to 5 bases, leaving 14 bases not matched to a gene. This CDR3 reads CATQRQPDRGDTQYF. As DNA, the CDR3 is TGTGCCACCCAAAGACAGCCTGACAGGGGAGATACGCAGTATTTT.

The chain links TRBV20-1 to TRBJ2-4; D is uncertain. Looked up from germline, CDR1 is DFQATT and CDR2 is SNEGSKA (reference sequence). This CDR3 has 14 residues. Trimming removed 1 base at V and 3 bases at J, with 10 bases between. The CDR3 loop reads CSARVGRGKNIQYF. CDR3 DNA: TGCAGTGCTAGAGTCGGCAGAGGCAAAAACATTCAGTACTTC.

The chain employs TRBV7-3 and TRBJ2-7, with D unclear. The ends were cut back, 2 bases at V and 5 bases at J, with 7 bases in the middle. Germline lookup yields CDR1 SGHTA and CDR2 FQGTGA. The CDR3 consists of 12 residues. In DNA, the CDR3 is TGTGCCAGCAGCTTACCTGGCCACGAGCAGTACGTC. This codes for CASSLPGHEQYV.

This clonotype has only a few counts. The chain links TRBV6-1 to TRBJ2-3; D not resolved. Germline lookup yields CDR1 MNHNS and CDR2 SASEGT. The CDR3 has 16 amino acids. Trimming took 4 bases from V and 5 from J, leaving 19 bases between them. The CDR3: CASSAQLGATRDTQYF. The CDR3 bases are TGTGCCAGCAGTGCACAGCTAGGCGCCACGCGAGATACGCAGTATTTT.

This rearrangement joins TRBV5-1 to TRBJ1-4, with 8 bases fitting TRBD1. CDR1 and CDR2 (germline): SGHRS, YFSETQ. The J segment lost 5 bases and the V segment lost 4 bases, leaving 4 bases of the junction unmatched. CDR3 length equals 14 residues. Here the CDR3 DNA reads TGCGCCAGCAGCAACAGGGGGTTCAATGAAAAACTGTTTTTT. Encoded protein: CASSNRGFNEKLFF.

The chain links TRBV29-1 to TRBJ1-3; D gene ambiguous. V was cut by 4 bases and J by 4 bases, with 11 bases left in between. Per germline, CDR1 SQVTM and CDR2 ANQGSEA. This CDR3 contains 13 residues. The CDR3 DNA reads TGCAGCGTTGTGCGGACTAGCGGAAACACCATATATTTT. It yields the protein CSVVRTSGNTIYF.

V gene TRBV12-3 or TRBV12-4 combines with J gene TRBJ2-1; perhaps TRBD2 as D (5 bases). The V gene lost 4 bases and the J gene lost 6 bases, with 16 bases spanning the gap. CDR3 length: 15 amino acids. The CDR3 DNA reads as TGTGCCAGCAGTTACTCCGGGGTACGGTCCAATGAGCAGTTCTTC. This gives the protein CASSYSGVRSNEQFF.

This chain joins TRBV9 and TRBJ2-3, with TRBD2 matching 9 bases. Germline CDR1 reads SGDLS; CDR2 reads YYNGEE. Trimming cost V 2 bases and J 4 bases; bases outside gene matches: 8. This CDR3 spans 16 amino acids. Here the CDR3 reads CASSVSSGVIADTQYF. Here the CDR3 DNA reads TGTGCCAGCAGCGTCTCTAGCGGGGTAATAGCAGATACGCAGTATTTT.

This clonotype was observed a handful of times. This sequence joins TRBV27 and TRBJ1-1; the D gene is possibly TRBD1 (5 bases). This CDR3 contains 15 residues. CDR1 and CDR2 (germline): MNHEY, SMNVEV (reference sequence). Trimming left V 4 bases short and J 0 bases short, with 12 bases between. CDR3 sequence (DNA): TGTGCCAGCAGTTCCCCGGGAGGGGTGAACACTGAAGCTTTCTTT. Translating gives CASSSPGGVNTEAFF.

The V call is TRBV4-2, the J call TRBJ1-1; unclear D gene. Trimming removed 0 bases from V and 0 bases from J, with 8 bases in between. The CDR3 contains 15 residues. Per the germline V gene, CDR1 is LGHNA and CDR2 is YNFKEQ. The CDR3 loop reads CASSQDNRLNTEAFF. The DNA for the CDR3 is TGTGCCAGCAGCCAAGATAACAGACTGAACACTGAAGCTTTCTTT.